This T cell receptor (beta chain) emerged from a study of blood T cell repertoires in COVID-19. The germline V gene encodes CDR1 SEHNR and CDR2 FQNEAQ (reference sequence). The V segment lost 1 base and the J segment 6 bases; nucleotides outside the gene matches: 13. The CDR3 consists of 19 residues. Sequenced by immunoSEQ multiplex PCR; TCRdb stores in-frame clones only, minus some. The table records approximately 120,000 clones, roughly 85% of them present only once. The V gene is TRBV7-9, the J gene TRBJ2-1, with 12 bases that match TRBD2. The sequenced material came from peripheral blood. This sequence was found in an elderly woman with COVID-19, enrolled during active disease. CDR3 sequence reads: CASSLGLAGVLFVSNEQFF. Here the CDR3 DNA reads TGTGCCAGCAGCTTAGGACTAGCGGGAGTTCTTTTCGTAAGCAATGAGCAGTTCTTC.